This TCR beta chain comes out of a study of T cell changes during pregnancy in multiple sclerosis (dated by TCRdb to between 2018 and 2020). About the study as a whole: The study examined how the T cell repertoire changed over the course of pregnancy in women with multiple sclerosis.

In regard to this clone: It has no known antigen specificity. The record has no base qualities; no much larger clone is one base away.

From its cysteine to its phenylalanine, the CDR3 spans 17 amino acids. The CDR3 DNA has 51 bases and is translated from base 1. Trimming costs V 0 bases and J 1 base, and their ends lie 15 bases apart. CDR1 KGHSH and CDR2 LQKENI are derived from the germline V gene. The library was generated by the immunoSEQ multiplex PCR assay. TCRdb provides this immuneACCESS table in a form limited to in-frame rearrangements. Some clones are lacking; in checked studies, under half of them reflect an unresolved V gene, and why the rest are absent is not known. The sample data list around 41,000 clones, and over 80% of these were observed just once. The ten largest clones capture 0.3% to 0.4% of the sample.

This clonotype was sampled from a female donor in good health, enrolled as a control in a pregnancy study. Specimen: CD4+ T cells from peripheral blood mononuclear cells, collected in the third trimester of pregnancy. The sequence is built from TRBV18 and TRBJ2-5; perhaps TRBD2 is the D gene, with 6 bases matching. The CDR3 loop reads CASSPPWRTGSQETQYF. The base sequence is TGTGCCAGCTCACCACCGTGGCGTACCGGGAGCCAAGAGACCCAGTACTTC.